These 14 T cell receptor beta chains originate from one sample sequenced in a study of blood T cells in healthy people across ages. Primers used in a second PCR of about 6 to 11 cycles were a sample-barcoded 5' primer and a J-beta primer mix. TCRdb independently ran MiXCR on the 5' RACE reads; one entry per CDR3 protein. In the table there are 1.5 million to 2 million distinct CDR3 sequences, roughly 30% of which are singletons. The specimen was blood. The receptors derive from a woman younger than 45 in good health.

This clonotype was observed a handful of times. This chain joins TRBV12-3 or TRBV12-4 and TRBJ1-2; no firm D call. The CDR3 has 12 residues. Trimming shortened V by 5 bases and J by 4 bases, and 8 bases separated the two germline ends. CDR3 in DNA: TGTGCCAGCAGTCTGACAATCTATGGCTACACCTTC. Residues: CASSLTIYGYTF.

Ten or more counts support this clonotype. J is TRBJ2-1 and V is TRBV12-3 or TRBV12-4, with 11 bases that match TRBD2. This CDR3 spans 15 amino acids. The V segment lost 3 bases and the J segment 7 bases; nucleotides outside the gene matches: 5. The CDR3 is CASSLGLAGGNEQFF. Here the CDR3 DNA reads TGTGCCAGCAGTTTGGGGCTAGCGGGGGGAAATGAGCAGTTCTTC.

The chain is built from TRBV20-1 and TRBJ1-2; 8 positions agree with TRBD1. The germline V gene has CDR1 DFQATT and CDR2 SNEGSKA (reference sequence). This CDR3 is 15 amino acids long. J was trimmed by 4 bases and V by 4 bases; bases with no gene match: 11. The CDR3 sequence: CSAIRDRSPGYGYTF. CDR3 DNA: TGCAGTGCTATTAGGGACAGGTCGCCGGGCTATGGCTACACCTTC.

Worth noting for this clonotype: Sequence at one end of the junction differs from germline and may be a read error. For the CDR3, the DNA is TGCGCCAACAGCTTGGTATGGGGTGATACGCAGTATTTT. Residues: CANSLVWGDTQYF. This chain joins TRBV5-1 and TRBJ2-3; D ambiguous. Germline assignment: CDR1 SGHRS and CDR2 YFSETQ. The CDR3 sequence is 13 residues long.

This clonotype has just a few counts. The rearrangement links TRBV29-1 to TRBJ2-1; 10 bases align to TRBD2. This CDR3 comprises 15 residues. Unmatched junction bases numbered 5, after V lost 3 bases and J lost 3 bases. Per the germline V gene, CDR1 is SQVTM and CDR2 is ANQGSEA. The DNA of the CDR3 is TGCAGCGTTGATGGCGTAGCGGGGGGCTACAATGAGCAGTTCTTC. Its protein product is CSVDGVAGGYNEQFF.

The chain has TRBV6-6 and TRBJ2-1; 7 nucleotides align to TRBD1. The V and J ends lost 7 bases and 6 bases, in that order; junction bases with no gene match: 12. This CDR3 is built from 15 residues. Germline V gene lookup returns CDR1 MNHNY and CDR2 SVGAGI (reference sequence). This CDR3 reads CASTLEGGLSNEQFF. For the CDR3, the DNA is TGTGCCAGCACCCTAGAAGGGGGCCTGAGCAATGAGCAGTTCTTC.

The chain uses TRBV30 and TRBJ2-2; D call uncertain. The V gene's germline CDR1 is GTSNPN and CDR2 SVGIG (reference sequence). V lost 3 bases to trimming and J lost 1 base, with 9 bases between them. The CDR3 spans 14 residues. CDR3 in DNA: TGTGCCTGGAGCGGAATTTTGAACACCGGGGAGCTGTTTTTT. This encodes CAWSGILNTGELFF.

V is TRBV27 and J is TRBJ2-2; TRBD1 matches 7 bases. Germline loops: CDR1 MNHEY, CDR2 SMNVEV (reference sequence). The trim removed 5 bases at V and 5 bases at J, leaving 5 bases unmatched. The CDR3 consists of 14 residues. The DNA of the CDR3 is TGTGCCAGCAGTATTTACAGGGGTACCGGGGAGCTGTTTTTT. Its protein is CASSIYRGTGELFF.

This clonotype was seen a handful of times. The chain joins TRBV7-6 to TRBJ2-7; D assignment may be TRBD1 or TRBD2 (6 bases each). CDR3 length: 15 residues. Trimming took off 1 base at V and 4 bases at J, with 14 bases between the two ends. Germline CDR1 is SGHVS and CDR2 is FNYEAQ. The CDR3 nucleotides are TGTGCCAGCAGCTTAGAATCCGGGGGCGAGTACGAGCAGTACTTC. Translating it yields CASSLESGGEYEQYF.

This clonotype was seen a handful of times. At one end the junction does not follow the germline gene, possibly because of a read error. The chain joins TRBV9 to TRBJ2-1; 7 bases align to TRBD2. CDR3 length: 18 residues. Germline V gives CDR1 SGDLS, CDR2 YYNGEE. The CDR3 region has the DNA TGTGCTAGCAGCGTAGACGCCCTAGGGCCTAGCGGCTACAATGAGCAGTTCTTC. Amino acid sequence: CASSVDALGPSGYNEQFF.

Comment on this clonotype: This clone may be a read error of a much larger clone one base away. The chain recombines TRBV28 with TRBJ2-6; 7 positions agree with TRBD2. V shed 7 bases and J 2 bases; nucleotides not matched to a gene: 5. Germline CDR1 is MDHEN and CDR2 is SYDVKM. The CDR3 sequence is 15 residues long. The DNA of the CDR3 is TGTGCCAGCAACTCCGGGGGGACTGGGGCCAACGTCCTGACTTTC. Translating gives CASNSGGTGANVLTF.

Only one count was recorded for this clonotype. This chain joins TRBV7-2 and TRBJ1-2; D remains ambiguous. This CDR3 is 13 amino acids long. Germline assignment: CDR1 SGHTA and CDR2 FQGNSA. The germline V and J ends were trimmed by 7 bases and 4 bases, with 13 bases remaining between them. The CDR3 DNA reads TGTGCCAGCACGGTGGGAGGACTCTATGGCTACACCTTC. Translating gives CASTVGGLYGYTF.

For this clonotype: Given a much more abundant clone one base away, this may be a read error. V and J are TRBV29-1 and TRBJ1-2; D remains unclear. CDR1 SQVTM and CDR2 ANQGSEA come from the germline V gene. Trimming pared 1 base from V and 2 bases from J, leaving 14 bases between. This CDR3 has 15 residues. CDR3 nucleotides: TGCAGCGTTGAAGTGTTGGAGGACGGGAACTATGGCTACACCTTC. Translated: CSVEVLEDGNYGYTF.

The CDR3 loop is CASSWQADSEAFF. In nucleotides, the CDR3 is TGTGCCAGCAGCTGGCAAGCAGATAGTGAAGCTTTCTTT. The chain has TRBV7-2 and TRBJ1-1; D remains ambiguous. This CDR3 spans 13 amino acids. Germline V gene sequence: CDR1 SGHTA, CDR2 FQGNSA. V lost 4 bases and J 7 bases, leaving 13 bases between the germline ends.